This note documents a single T cell receptor beta chain sequence. As yet, its antigen is unknown. This specimen comes from a study of chemoradiotherapy in HPV16-positive cancers. Study-wide context: Functional T-cell assays on two HPV16-positive patients' cells defined candidate HPV-specific clones and common TCR motifs.

The assay was immunoSEQ multiplex PCR, and TCRdb's table has in-frame clones only and misses some. Seen here are roughly 21,000 clones, around 87% observed once, and the top ten hold about 2.4%. Notes on the study in general: Candidate HPV-specific clones and E7-related TCR motifs grew in tumor during treatment. HPV-specific T cells were functionally defined from only two HPV16-positive patients.

The material sequenced was blood, taken from a patient who underwent chemoradiotherapy. This TCR came from a human donor with HPV-associated anogenital cancer.

The CDR3 nucleotides read TGCAGGGCCGGGGATCCAAACACTGAAGCTTTCTTT. Translated, it gives CRAGDPNTEAFF. The rearrangement uses TRBV29-1 and TRBJ1-1, with D hard to call. The CDR3 runs to 12 residues. Germline values: CDR1 SQVTM, CDR2 ANQGSEA. Combining the CDR3 with reference TRBV29-1 and TRBJ1-1 gives the whole variable domain SAVISQKPSRDICQRGTSLTIQCQVDSQVTMMFWYRQQPGQSLTLIATANQGSEATYESGFVIDKFPISRPNLTFSTLTVSNMSPEDSSIYLCRAGDPNTEAFFGQGTRLTVV.